These 14 T cell receptor beta chains came from one sample sequenced in a study of blood T cell repertoires in COVID-19. Sequencing used immunoSEQ multiplex PCR; TCRdb keeps in-frame clones, though not all of them. The sample lists around 120,000 clones, 87% seen once, with almost 30% in the top ten. The material sequenced was peripheral blood. Receptor source: a woman in her seventies with acute or convalescent COVID-19.

This chain uses TRBV6-6 with TRBJ1-4; TRBD1 might be the D (6 bases). This CDR3 comprises 15 residues. The V end lost 6 bases, the J end lost 3 bases, and 14 bases lay between the germline ends. In germline, CDR1 is MNHNY, CDR2 SVGAGI (reference sequence). CDR3 nucleotide sequence: TGTGCCAGCAGCCTCCAGGGGATCGCTAATGAAAAACTGTTTTTT. It codes for CASSLQGIANEKLFF.

The gene calls are TRBV11-2 and TRBJ2-1; D might be TRBD1 (6 bases). Germline V gene lookup returns CDR1 SGHAT and CDR2 FQNNGV. The ends were cut back, 4 bases at V and 0 bases at J, with 10 bases in the middle. The CDR3 length is 15 residues. CDR3 DNA: TGTGCCAGCAGCTCCGACAGGAGCTCCTACAATGAGCAGTTCTTC. Amino acids: CASSSDRSSYNEQFF.

The chain uses TRBV9 and TRBJ1-6; 8 nucleotides agree with TRBD1. The CDR3 sequence is 15 residues long. With 0 bases clipped from V and 16 bases from J, the junction kept 12 bases outside the gene matches. Germline assignment: CDR1 SGDLS and CDR2 YYNGEE. CDR3 residues: CASSVEPGQERELHF. The CDR3 coding sequence is TGTGCCAGCAGCGTAGAGCCGGGACAGGAAAGGGAACTCCACTTT.

The genes are TRBV28 and TRBJ2-1; the match to TRBD2 covers 7 bases. V lost 1 base to trimming and J lost 3 bases; unmatched junction nucleotides: 3. The germline V gene has CDR1 MDHEN and CDR2 SYDVKM. The CDR3 has 15 amino acids. The chain's CDR3 is CASSLSGGGYNEQFF. The CDR3 DNA reads as TGTGCCAGCAGTTTATCTGGCGGGGGCTACAATGAGCAGTTCTTC.

The rearrangement links TRBV9 to TRBJ1-3; a possible D gene is TRBD1 (5 bases). The CDR3 loop spans 14 amino acids. The V end was cut by 4 bases, the J end by 4 bases, with 12 bases between. Germline-derived CDR1 and CDR2 are SGDLS and YYNGEE. The CDR3 reads CASSPEGVGNTIYF. The DNA for the CDR3 is TGTGCCAGCAGCCCCGAAGGGGTCGGAAACACCATATATTTT.

This chain links TRBV11-2 with TRBJ2-5, with TRBD1 identical over 7 bases. Germline assignment: CDR1 SGHAT and CDR2 FQNNGV. Losses at the gene ends were 2 bases for V and 2 bases for J; bases not matched to a gene: 8. The CDR3 is 16 amino acids. The CDR3 reads CASSLLGQRQQETQYF. The CDR3 DNA follows: TGTGCCAGCAGCTTATTGGGACAGAGACAACAAGAGACCCAGTACTTC. The variable domain in full, with the rest retrieved from reference TRBV11-2 and TRBJ2-5, is EAGVAQSPRYKIIEKRQSVAFWCNPISGHATLYWYQQILGQGPKLLIQFQNNGVVDDSQLPKDRFSAERLKGVDSTLKIQPAKLEDSAVYLCASSLLGQRQQETQYFGPGTRLLVL.

The chain joins TRBV12-3 or TRBV12-4 to TRBJ2-5; the D gene is possibly TRBD1 (6 bases). The CDR3 totals 13 residues. V was shortened by 6 bases and J by 3 bases, with 11 bases between the two germline ends. The CDR3 protein is CASREQGKETQYF. The CDR3 coding sequence is TGTGCCAGCAGGGAACAGGGAAAAGAGACCCAGTACTTC.

This sequence joins TRBV14 and TRBJ2-7; tentative D call: TRBD2 (6 bases). V was shortened by 1 base and J by 7 bases, with 11 bases between the two germline ends. The CDR3 length is 13 residues. Germline CDR1 reads SGHDN; CDR2 reads FVKESK. CDR3 DNA sequence: TGTGCCAGCAGCCAAGGTACTCGGGGGGAGCAGTACTTC. Translation gives CASSQGTRGEQYF.

The V gene is TRBV28, the J gene TRBJ1-2; the D gene is possibly TRBD1 (6 bases). CDR1 is MDHEN, CDR2 SYDVKM, per germline. The CDR3 runs 14 residues. Trimming took off 8 bases at V and 7 bases at J, with 20 bases between the two ends. CDR3 residues: CASSLPGAQSGYTF. The CDR3 DNA reads as TGTGCCAGCTCCCTCCCAGGGGCGCAATCTGGCTACACCTTC.

In this sample, this clone turned up a few times. The CDR3 is CASSQDWGQGNEKLFF. The CDR3 DNA reads as TGTGCCAGCAGCCAAGATTGGGGACAGGGGAATGAAAAACTGTTTTTT. The chain joins TRBV4-2 to TRBJ1-4; 10 nucleotides agree with TRBD1. Germline CDR1 LGHNA, CDR2 YNFKEQ. V lost 0 bases to trimming and J lost 5 bases; unmatched junction nucleotides: 3. The CDR3 has 16 amino acids.

The chain carries TRBV4-2 and TRBJ1-3, with D possibly TRBD1 on 5 matching bases. V lost 0 bases to trimming and J lost 0 bases, with 9 bases between them. Per the germline V gene, CDR1 is LGHNA and CDR2 is YNFKEQ. This CDR3 is built from 16 residues. The CDR3 spells CASSQDPGYSGNTIYF. DNA for the CDR3: TGTGCCAGCAGCCAAGATCCAGGGTACTCTGGAAACACCATATATTTT.

This clone appeared once. The chain joins TRBV11-2 to TRBJ1-2; 8 bases are shared with TRBD1. Per the germline V gene, CDR1 is SGHAT and CDR2 is FQNNGV. V lost 5 bases, J lost 2 bases, and 10 bases stayed unmatched. This CDR3 is built from 16 residues. The CDR3 nucleotides are TGTGCCAGCAGCGGCCGGGACAGGATAGCGAACTATGGCTACACCTTC. Amino acids: CASSGRDRIANYGYTF.

The V call is TRBV11-3, the J call TRBJ2-1; D is ambiguous. From germline, CDR1 is SGHNT and CDR2 YENEEA. Trimming removed 7 bases at V and 5 bases at J, with 15 bases between. There are 14 residues in the CDR3. The chain's CDR3 is CASMWLGRNNEQFF. CDR3 in DNA: TGTGCCAGCATGTGGTTAGGCAGGAACAATGAGCAGTTCTTC.

V is TRBV28 and J is TRBJ2-1, with a weak D call TRBD2 (6 bases). V was trimmed by 3 bases and J by 4 bases, leaving 16 bases between them. Per germline, CDR1 MDHEN and CDR2 SYDVKM. The CDR3 contains 16 residues. This CDR3 is CASSFRGWTLYNEQFF. For the CDR3, the DNA is TGTGCCAGCAGTTTTCGGGGGTGGACACTATACAATGAGCAGTTCTTC.